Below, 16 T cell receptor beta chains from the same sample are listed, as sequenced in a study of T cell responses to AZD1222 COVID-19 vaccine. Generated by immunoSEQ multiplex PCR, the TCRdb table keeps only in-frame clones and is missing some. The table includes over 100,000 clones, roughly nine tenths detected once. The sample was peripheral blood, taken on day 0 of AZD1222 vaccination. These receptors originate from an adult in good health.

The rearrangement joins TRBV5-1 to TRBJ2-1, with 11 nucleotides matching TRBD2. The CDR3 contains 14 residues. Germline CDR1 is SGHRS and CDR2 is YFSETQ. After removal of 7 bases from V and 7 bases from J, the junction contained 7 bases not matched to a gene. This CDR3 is CASGPGLAVNEQFF. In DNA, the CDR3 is TGCGCCAGCGGCCCGGGACTAGCGGTGAATGAGCAGTTCTTC.

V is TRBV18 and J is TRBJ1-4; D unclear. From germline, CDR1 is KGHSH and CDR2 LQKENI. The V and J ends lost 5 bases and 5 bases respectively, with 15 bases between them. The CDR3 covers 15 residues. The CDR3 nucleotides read TGTGCCAGCTCATCCACACCCGGAGGAAATGAAAAACTGTTTTTT. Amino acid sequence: CASSSTPGGNEKLFF.

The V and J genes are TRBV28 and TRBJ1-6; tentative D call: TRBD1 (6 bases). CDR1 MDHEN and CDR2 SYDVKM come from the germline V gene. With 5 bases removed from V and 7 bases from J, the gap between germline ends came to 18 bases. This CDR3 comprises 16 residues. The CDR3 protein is CASSRGGPISNSPLHF. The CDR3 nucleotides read TGTGCCAGCAGTAGAGGGGGACCTATATCCAATTCACCCCTCCACTTT.

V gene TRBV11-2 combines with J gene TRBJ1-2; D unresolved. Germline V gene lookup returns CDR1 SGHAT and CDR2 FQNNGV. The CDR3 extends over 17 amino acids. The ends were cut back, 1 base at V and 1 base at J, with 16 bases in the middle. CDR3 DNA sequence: TGTGCCAGCAGCTTAGCGGCAGGCGATATCGGTAACTATGGCTACACCTTC. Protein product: CASSLAAGDIGNYGYTF.

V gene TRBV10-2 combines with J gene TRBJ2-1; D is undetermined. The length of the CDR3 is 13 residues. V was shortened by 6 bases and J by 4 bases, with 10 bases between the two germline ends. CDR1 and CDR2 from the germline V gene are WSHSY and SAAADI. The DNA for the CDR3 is TGCGCCAGCAGCCCCGACCGATACAATGAGCAGTTCTTC. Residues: CASSPDRYNEQFF.

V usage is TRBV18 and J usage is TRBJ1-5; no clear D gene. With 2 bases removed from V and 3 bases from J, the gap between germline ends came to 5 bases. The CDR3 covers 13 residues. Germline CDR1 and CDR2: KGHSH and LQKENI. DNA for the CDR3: TGTGCCAGCTCACCAGGGTCCAATCAGCCCCAGCATTTT. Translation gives CASSPGSNQPQHF.

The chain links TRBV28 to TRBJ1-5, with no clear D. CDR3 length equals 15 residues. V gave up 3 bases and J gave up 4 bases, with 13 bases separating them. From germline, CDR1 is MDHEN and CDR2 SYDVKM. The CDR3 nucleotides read TGTGCCAGCAGTTTCCCCTTAAGGCTAAATCAGCCCCAGCATTTT. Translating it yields CASSFPLRLNQPQHF.

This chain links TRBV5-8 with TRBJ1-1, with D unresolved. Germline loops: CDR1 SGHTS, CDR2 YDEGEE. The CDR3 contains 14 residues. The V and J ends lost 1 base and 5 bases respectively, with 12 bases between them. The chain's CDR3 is CASSLHKGRTEAFF. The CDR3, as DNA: TGTGCCAGCAGCTTGCACAAGGGTCGGACTGAAGCTTTCTTT. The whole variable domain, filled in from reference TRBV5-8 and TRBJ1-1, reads EAGVTQSPTHLIKTRGQQATLRCSPISGHTSVYWYQQALGLGLQFLLWYDEGEERNRGNFPPRFSGRQFPNYSSELNVNALELEDSALYLCASSLHKGRTEAFFGQGTRLTVV.

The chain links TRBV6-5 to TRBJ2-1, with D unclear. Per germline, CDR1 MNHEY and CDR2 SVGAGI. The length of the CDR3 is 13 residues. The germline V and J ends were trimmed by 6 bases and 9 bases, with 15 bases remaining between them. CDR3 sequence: CASRAGSVGEQFF. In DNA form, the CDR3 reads TGTGCCAGCAGAGCCGGTTCGGTCGGTGAGCAGTTCTTC.

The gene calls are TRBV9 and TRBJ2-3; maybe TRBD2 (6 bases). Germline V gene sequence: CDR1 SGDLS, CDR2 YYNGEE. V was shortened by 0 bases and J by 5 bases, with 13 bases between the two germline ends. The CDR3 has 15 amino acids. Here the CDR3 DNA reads TGTGCCAGCAGCGTAGCGGCGGGACGGGGAGATACGCAGTATTTT. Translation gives CASSVAAGRGDTQYF.

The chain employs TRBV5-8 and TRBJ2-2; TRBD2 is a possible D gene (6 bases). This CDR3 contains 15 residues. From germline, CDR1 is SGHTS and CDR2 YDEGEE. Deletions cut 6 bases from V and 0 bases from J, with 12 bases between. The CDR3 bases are TGTGCCAGCACCCGGAGGGCTGCGAACACCGGGGAGCTGTTTTTT. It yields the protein CASTRRAANTGELFF. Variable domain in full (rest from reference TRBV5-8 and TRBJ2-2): EAGVTQSPTHLIKTRGQQATLRCSPISGHTSVYWYQQALGLGLQFLLWYDEGEERNRGNFPPRFSGRQFPNYSSELNVNALELEDSALYLCASTRRAANTGELFFGEGSRLTVL.

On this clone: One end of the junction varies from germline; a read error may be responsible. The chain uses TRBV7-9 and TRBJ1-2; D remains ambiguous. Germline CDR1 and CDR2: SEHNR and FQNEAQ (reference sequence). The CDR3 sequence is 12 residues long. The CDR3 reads CASSLLNSGYTF. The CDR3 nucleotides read TGTGCCAGCAGCCTATTAAACTCTGGCTACACCTTC.

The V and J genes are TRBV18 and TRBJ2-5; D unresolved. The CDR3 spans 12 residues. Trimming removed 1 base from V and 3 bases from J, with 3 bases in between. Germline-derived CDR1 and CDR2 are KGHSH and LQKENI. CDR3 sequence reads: CASSPLKETQYF. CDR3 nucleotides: TGTGCCAGCTCACCACTGAAAGAGACCCAGTACTTC.

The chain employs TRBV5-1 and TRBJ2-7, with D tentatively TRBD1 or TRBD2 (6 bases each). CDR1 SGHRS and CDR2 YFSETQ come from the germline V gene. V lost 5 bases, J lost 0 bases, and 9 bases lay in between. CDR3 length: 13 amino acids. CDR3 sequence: CASSWGASYEQYF. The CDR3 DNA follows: TGCGCCAGCAGTTGGGGGGCCTCCTACGAGCAGTACTTC.

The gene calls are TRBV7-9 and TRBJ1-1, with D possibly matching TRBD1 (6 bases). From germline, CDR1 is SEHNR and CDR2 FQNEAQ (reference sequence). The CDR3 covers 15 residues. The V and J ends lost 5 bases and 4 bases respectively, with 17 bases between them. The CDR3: CASSPVQGRGTEAFF. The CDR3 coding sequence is TGTGCCAGCAGCCCCGTACAGGGTAGGGGCACTGAAGCTTTCTTT.

The CDR3 nucleotides are TGTGCCAGCAGCCCCAAGACAGGGGACTTAAACTATGGCTACACCTTC. Translating it yields CASSPKTGDLNYGYTF. V and J are TRBV2 and TRBJ1-2, with 8 positions matching TRBD1. The trim removed 6 bases at V and 2 bases at J, leaving 11 bases unmatched. This CDR3 has 16 residues. CDR1 and CDR2 (germline): SNHLY, FYNNEI.